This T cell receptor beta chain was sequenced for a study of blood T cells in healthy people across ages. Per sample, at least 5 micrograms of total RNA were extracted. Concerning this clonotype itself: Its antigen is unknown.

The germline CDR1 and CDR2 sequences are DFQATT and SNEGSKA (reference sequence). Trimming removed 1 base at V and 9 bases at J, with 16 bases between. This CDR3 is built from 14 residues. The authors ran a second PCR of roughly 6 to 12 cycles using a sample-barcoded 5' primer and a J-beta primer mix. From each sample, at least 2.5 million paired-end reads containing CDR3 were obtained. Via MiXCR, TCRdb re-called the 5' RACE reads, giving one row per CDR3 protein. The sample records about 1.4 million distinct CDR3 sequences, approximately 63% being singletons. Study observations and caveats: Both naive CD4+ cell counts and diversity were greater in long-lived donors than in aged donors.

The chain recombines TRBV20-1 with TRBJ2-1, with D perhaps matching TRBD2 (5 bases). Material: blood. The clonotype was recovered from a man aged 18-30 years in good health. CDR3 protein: CSARVVAPGGEQFF. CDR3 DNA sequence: TGCAGTGCTAGAGTAGTAGCGCCAGGAGGTGAGCAGTTCTTC.